Presented here are 18 T cell receptor beta chains from one specimen sequenced in a study of blood T cell repertoires in COVID-19. The repertoire was sequenced with immunoSEQ multiplex PCR; TCRdb's copy has only in-frame clones and lacks some. The profile shows a few hundred thousand clones, 87% of them singletons. The material sequenced was PBMCs or T cells enriched from blood (not recorded which). The receptors come from a woman in her late teens or twenties who had recovered from COVID-19.

This clone was seen a handful of times. The rearrangement uses TRBV2 and TRBJ2-1, with TRBD1 matching 10 bases. The CDR3 length is 15 residues. From germline, CDR1 is SNHLY and CDR2 FYNNEI. V was pared by 8 bases and J by 5 bases, with 9 bases of the junction left unmatched. The CDR3 nucleotides read TGTGCCAGCCAAGTTGCCGGGACAGGGGACAATGAGCAGTTCTTC. Protein product: CASQVAGTGDNEQFF. Based on the CDR3 plus reference TRBV2 and TRBJ2-1, the full variable domain is EPEVTQTPSHQVTQMGQEVILRCVPISNHLYFYWYRQILGQKVEFLVSFYNNEISEKSEIFDDQFSVERPDGSNFTLKIRSTKLEDSAMYFCASQVAGTGDNEQFFGPGTRLTVL.

Here the CDR3 DNA reads TGTGCTAGTGGTCTTACAGGGCCGGACGGGGAGCTGTTTTTT. It specifies CASGLTGPDGELFF. The genes are TRBV12-5 and TRBJ2-2, with D perhaps matching TRBD1 (6 bases). Per the germline V gene, CDR1 is LGHNT and CDR2 is FRNRAP. The CDR3 extends over 14 amino acids. Trimming removed 5 bases at V and 7 bases at J, with 14 bases between.

This rearrangement joins TRBV7-2 to TRBJ1-1; D unclear. With 5 bases removed from V and 0 bases from J, the gap between germline ends came to 25 bases. Germline values: CDR1 SGHTA, CDR2 FQGNSA. The CDR3 spans 19 residues. CDR3 DNA: TGTGCCAGCAGCCCCCCGAGAGGAGGGTCGAGCTCGGTGAACACTGAAGCTTTCTTT. It specifies CASSPPRGGSSSVNTEAFF.

This chain uses TRBV28 with TRBJ2-1, with D possibly being TRBD2 (6 bases). Trimming cost V 8 bases and J 0 bases, with 11 bases left between them. Looked up from germline, CDR1 is MDHEN and CDR2 is SYDVKM. The length of the CDR3 is 14 residues. The CDR3 coding sequence is TGTGCCAGCCGGGCGGGGAGCTCCTACAATGAGCAGTTCTTC. Translated, it gives CASRAGSSYNEQFF.

The chain couples TRBV27 to TRBJ2-7, with D possibly matching TRBD2 (6 bases). V lost 2 bases to trimming and J lost 7 bases, with 12 bases between them. The CDR3 is 13 residues long. Germline lookup yields CDR1 MNHEY and CDR2 SMNVEV (reference sequence). The DNA of the CDR3 is TGTGCCAGCAGTTTAGGGCTAGCGTGGGAGCAGTACTTC. It is translated as CASSLGLAWEQYF.

The chain couples TRBV7-3 to TRBJ2-1; D is uncertain. There are 15 residues in the CDR3. The ends were cut back, 0 bases at V and 9 bases at J, with 15 bases in the middle. The germline V gene has CDR1 SGHTA and CDR2 FQGTGA. Here the CDR3 DNA reads TGTGCCAGCAGCTTAACTCCCGACGGGTTTAGTGAGCAGTTCTTC. Protein: CASSLTPDGFSEQFF.

The V and J genes are TRBV7-2 and TRBJ2-3, with TRBD2 matching over 9 bases. Looked up from germline, CDR1 is SGHTA and CDR2 is FQGNSA. This CDR3 region has 15 residues. The junction had 4 bases not matched to a gene; V was cut back by 5 bases and J by 1 base. The CDR3 DNA reads as TGTGCCAGCAGCGGGCGGGGGGGCGGCACAGATACGCAGTATTTT. Translating it yields CASSGRGGGTDTQYF.

This chain links TRBV27 with TRBJ2-1; TRBD2 might be the D (6 bases). Germline assignment: CDR1 MNHEY and CDR2 SMNVEV (reference sequence). The CDR3 has 18 amino acids. The ends were cut back, 6 bases at V and 7 bases at J, with 28 bases in the middle. CDR3 protein: CASRPSTSGAGFVNEQFF. DNA of the CDR3: TGTGCCAGCAGACCTTCGACTAGTGGGGCGGGATTTGTAAATGAGCAGTTCTTC.

The rearrangement links TRBV6-5 to TRBJ1-2, with TRBD1 matching 8 bases. Germline trimming cut 0 bases from V and 8 bases from J; bases unmatched to any gene: 8. Germline V gives CDR1 MNHEY, CDR2 SVGAGI. The CDR3 is 15 residues long. CDR3 protein: CASSYSPGQASGYTF. The CDR3 DNA reads as TGTGCCAGCAGTTACTCGCCGGGACAGGCCTCCGGCTACACCTTC.

The rearrangement links TRBV5-1 to TRBJ1-1, with TRBD1 matching over 7 bases. This CDR3 comprises 14 residues. CDR1 and CDR2 (germline): SGHRS, YFSETQ. V shed 2 bases and J 8 bases; nucleotides not matched to a gene: 9. The CDR3: CASSFSDRLEEAFF. DNA for the CDR3: TGCGCCAGCAGCTTTTCGGACAGGCTAGAGGAAGCTTTCTTT.

The V call is TRBV7-2, the J call TRBJ1-4, with 8 bases that match TRBD1. J gave up 3 bases and V 5 bases, and 11 bases lay outside the gene matches. There are 17 residues in the CDR3. Germline V gene lookup returns CDR1 SGHTA and CDR2 FQGNSA. The CDR3 is CASSPGTGFASNEKLFF. DNA of the CDR3: TGTGCCAGCAGCCCTGGGACAGGCTTTGCGTCTAATGAAAAACTGTTTTTT.

The V gene is TRBV7-7, the J gene TRBJ2-7; D perhaps matches TRBD1 (6 bases). The CDR3 is made up of 14 amino acids. The germline gives CDR1 SSHAT, CDR2 FNYEAQ (reference sequence). V gave up 3 bases and J gave up 1 base, with 10 bases separating them. CDR3 sequence: CASSLGANSYEQYF. DNA of the CDR3: TGTGCCAGCAGCTTGGGGGCAAATTCCTACGAGCAGTACTTC.

This clone was seen only a few times. The chain joins TRBV28 to TRBJ1-5; D is unresolved. V was shortened by 5 bases and J by 0 bases, with 8 bases between the two germline ends. Germline CDR1 and CDR2: MDHEN and SYDVKM. The CDR3 contains 14 residues. The CDR3 region has the DNA TGTGCCAGCAGTGCCGGTCATAGCAATCAGCCCCAGCATTTT. It codes for CASSAGHSNQPQHF.

The V call is TRBV21-1, the J call TRBJ2-7; the D call in the table, TRBD2, was not verified against the DNA. TRBV21-1 is noted as a pseudogene. The CDR3 consists of 12 residues. CDR3 protein: CASSPVTYEQYF. The CDR3 bases are TGTGCCAGCAGCCCCGTTACCTACGAGCAGTACTTC.

The genes are TRBV5-4 and TRBJ2-5; D is possibly TRBD1 (6 bases). The germline V gene has CDR1 SGHNT and CDR2 YYREEE (reference sequence). The CDR3 totals 14 residues. V lost 1 base and J 2 bases, leaving 9 bases between the germline ends. This chain's CDR3 is CASSLTGQQETQYF. The CDR3 coding sequence is TGTGCCAGCAGCTTGACAGGGCAACAAGAGACCCAGTACTTC.

The rearrangement joins TRBV7-2 to TRBJ2-5; TRBD1 matches at 7 bases. With V trimmed by 4 bases and J by 3 bases, 8 bases remained unmatched. Germline V gives CDR1 SGHTA, CDR2 FQGNSA. The CDR3 is made up of 15 amino acids. Here the CDR3 reads CASSYRTGEEETQYF. Here the CDR3 DNA reads TGTGCCAGCAGCTACCGGACAGGTGAAGAAGAGACCCAGTACTTC.

The V gene is TRBV11-3, the J gene TRBJ2-1, with D uncertain. The germline V gene has CDR1 SGHNT and CDR2 YENEEA. This CDR3 contains 12 residues. V lost 0 bases and J lost 12, with 9 bases in between. The CDR3 protein is CASSLDQGGQFF. The DNA for the CDR3 is TGTGCCAGCAGCTTAGATCAAGGCGGGCAGTTCTTC.

This clone has only one observation. This rearrangement joins TRBV5-1 to TRBJ2-7; possibly TRBD2 for D (5 bases). The length of the CDR3 is 16 residues. Germline loops: CDR1 SGHRS, CDR2 YFSETQ. V lost 2 bases to trimming and J lost 2 bases, with 17 bases between them. DNA for the CDR3: TGCGCCAGCAGCTTCGGTGTAGTGACGGGGACCTACGAGCAGTACTTC. Translated, it gives CASSFGVVTGTYEQYF.